One sample yielded the 20 T cell receptor beta chains listed below, sequenced in a study of cytomegalovirus exposure and HLA in healthy donors. Both 60 Vbeta primers and 13 Jbeta primers went into the PCR. Using immunoSEQ multiplex PCR, the repertoire was profiled, and TCRdb retains in-frame clones only, with some absent. The sample holds 100,000 to 150,000 clones, around 73% seen once. The sample was PBMCs. Every receptor here comes from a female donor in good health and CMV-seronegative.

This CDR3 reads CASSSGVNTEAFF. CDR3 sequence (DNA): TGTGCCAGTAGTTCAGGGGTGAACACTGAAGCTTTCTTT. The V gene is TRBV19, the J gene TRBJ1-1, with D perhaps TRBD1 (6 bases). The CDR3 sequence is 13 residues long. V was pared by 5 bases and J by 0 bases, with 7 bases between. Germline assignment: CDR1 LNHDA and CDR2 SQIVND (reference sequence).

Concerning this clone: Other DNA sequences in the sample encode the same CDR3. The chain recombines TRBV7-9 with TRBJ1-1; no firm D call. From germline, CDR1 is SEHNR and CDR2 FQNEAQ (reference sequence). The CDR3 covers 13 residues. Trimming took 3 bases from V and 4 from J, leaving 9 bases between them. CDR3 nucleotides: TGTGCCAGCAGCTTGGAAGGCGGCACTGAAGCTTTCTTT. Protein sequence: CASSLEGGTEAFF.

This rearrangement joins TRBV21-1 to TRBJ2-7; no check of the table's D call, TRBD1, against the DNA was made. TRBV21-1 is assigned pseudogene status. The CDR3 contains 14 residues. The CDR3 DNA reads as TGTGCCAGCAGCTCTTTGCAGGGGGCCTACGAGCAGTACTTC. Translating gives CASSSLQGAYEQYF.

The chain joins TRBV7-2 to TRBJ2-2, with D possibly being TRBD2 (7 bases). The germline gives CDR1 SGHTA, CDR2 FQGNSA. This CDR3 is 16 amino acids long. V was shortened by 2 bases and J by 6 bases, with 16 bases between the two germline ends. CDR3 in amino acids: CASSLIGGRFSGELFF. CDR3 in DNA: TGTGCCAGCAGCTTAATCGGGGGGCGCTTTTCCGGGGAGCTGTTTTTT.

This clone was seen more than once but under ten times. The rearrangement joins TRBV5-1 to TRBJ2-2; D unresolved. The CDR3 consists of 14 residues. Germline V CDR1 and CDR2: SGHRS, YFSETQ. V lost 2 bases and J lost 12, with 17 bases in between. The CDR3 bases are TGCGCCAGCAGCTTCGGAGACCCCCTAGGAAAGCTGTTTTTT. Protein product: CASSFGDPLGKLFF. Together with reference TRBV5-1 and TRBJ2-2, the CDR3 gives the full variable domain: KAGVTQTPRYLIKTRGQQVTLSCSPISGHRSVSWYQQTPGQGLQFLFEYFSETQRNKGNFPGRFSGRQFSNSRSEMNVSTLELGDSALYLCASSFGDPLGKLFFGEGSRLTVL.

The V and J genes are TRBV28 and TRBJ2-7; TRBD2 matches at 9 bases. This CDR3 contains 17 residues. Trimming removed 2 bases from V and 5 bases from J; junction bases left unmatched: 13. The germline CDR1 and CDR2 sequences are MDHEN and SYDVKM. The CDR3 sequence is CASSLIGRAGGNHEQYF. As DNA, the CDR3 is TGTGCCAGCAGTTTAATCGGGAGGGCGGGAGGGAACCACGAGCAGTACTTC. Complete variable domain (other parts from reference TRBV28 and TRBJ2-7): DVKVTQSSRYLVKRTGEKVFLECVQDMDHENMFWYRQDPGLGLRLIYFSYDVKMKEKGDIPEGYSVSREKKERFSLILESASTNQTSMYLCASSLIGRAGGNHEQYFGPGTRLTVT.

V is TRBV4-3 and J is TRBJ2-3, with 14 nucleotides matching TRBD2. J gave up 5 bases and V 4 bases, and 8 bases lay outside the gene matches. The CDR3 totals 17 residues. Germline loops: CDR1 LGHNA, CDR2 YSLEER. CDR3 region: CASSLTGGLAGGDTQYF. CDR3 coding DNA: TGCGCCAGCAGCCTCACGGGTGGACTAGCGGGAGGAGATACGCAGTATTTT.

This sequence joins TRBV2 and TRBJ2-1, with TRBD2 matching 13 bases. Trimming cost V 6 bases and J 6 bases; bases outside gene matches: 5. Germline CDR1 is SNHLY and CDR2 is FYNNEI. This CDR3 is built from 15 residues. The CDR3 bases are TGTGCCAGCAGAGTACTAGCGGGAGGGTCCAATGAGCAGTTCTTC. It encodes CASRVLAGGSNEQFF.

The V gene is TRBV4-1, the J gene TRBJ2-7, with D possibly being TRBD2 (6 bases). V shed 2 bases and J shed 3 bases, with 11 bases lying between them. The CDR3 consists of 14 residues. In germline, CDR1 is MGHRA, CDR2 YSYEKL. The CDR3 spells CASSQFAGLYEQYF. CDR3 DNA sequence: TGCGCCAGCAGCCAATTCGCGGGGCTCTACGAGCAGTACTTC.

Comment on this clone: Mismatch with germline at one junction end may stem from a read error. V is TRBV4-1 and J is TRBJ1-5; the D gene is possibly TRBD1 (6 bases). Germline CDR1 reads MGHRA; CDR2 reads YSYEKL. The CDR3 is 13 residues long. The DNA for the CDR3 is TGTGCCAGCAGCACTCGACAGGATCAGCCCCAGCATTTT. Its protein product is CASSTRQDQPQHF.

The CDR3 DNA reads as TGTGCCAGCAGCTTAGGCCAGTACAGGGGGCGTAAGGGCTACACCTTC. Translating gives CASSLGQYRGRKGYTF. V and J are TRBV13 and TRBJ1-2; 9 bases are shared with TRBD1. The CDR3 spans 16 residues. The ends lost 0 bases at V and 8 bases at J; junction bases unmatched: 10. Germline-derived CDR1 and CDR2 are PRHDT and FYEKMQ (reference sequence).

The V and J genes are TRBV5-4 and TRBJ1-3; D remains ambiguous. Looked up from germline, CDR1 is SGHNT and CDR2 is YYREEE (reference sequence). The CDR3 extends over 15 amino acids. V dropped 0 bases and J dropped 0 bases, with 7 bases sitting between them. The CDR3 coding sequence is TGTGCCAGCAGCTTGGAGCTTGGCTCTGGAAACACCATATATTTT. It specifies CASSLELGSGNTIYF.

This clone was seen a few times. V and J are TRBV7-6 and TRBJ1-2, with 10 positions matching TRBD1. This CDR3 is built from 16 residues. The V and J ends lost 2 bases and 7 bases, in that order; junction bases with no gene match: 10. CDR1 and CDR2 (germline): SGHVS, FNYEAQ. The CDR3 protein is CASSLYPGQGGTGYTF. Here the CDR3 DNA reads TGTGCCAGCAGCTTATACCCCGGACAGGGGGGAACTGGCTACACCTTC.

The V and J genes are TRBV19 and TRBJ2-6; the D is unclear. Looked up from germline, CDR1 is LNHDA and CDR2 is SQIVND (reference sequence). The CDR3 sequence is 16 residues long. Trimming removed 1 base at V and 1 base at J, with 8 bases between. CDR3 amino acids: CASSIGGLSGANVLTF. CDR3 DNA: TGTGCCAGTAGTATAGGAGGCCTTTCTGGGGCCAACGTCCTGACTTTC.

The J gene is TRBJ2-3, the V gene TRBV4-1, with D possibly being TRBD1 (6 bases). There are 15 residues in the CDR3. Germline CDR1 MGHRA, CDR2 YSYEKL. V was trimmed by 1 base and J by 0 bases, leaving 8 bases between them. The chain's CDR3 is CASSQVGASTDTQYF. CDR3 nucleotides: TGCGCCAGCAGCCAAGTGGGGGCCAGCACAGATACGCAGTATTTT.

The chain carries TRBV11-3 and TRBJ1-1; D ambiguous. CDR1 and CDR2 (germline): SGHNT, YENEEA. The CDR3 is 12 residues long. Trimming took 3 bases from V and 1 from J, leaving 3 bases between them. This chain's CDR3 is CASSFRNTEAFF. DNA for the CDR3: TGTGCCAGCAGCTTCAGGAACACTGAAGCTTTCTTT.

V and J are TRBV11-2 and TRBJ2-1, with 9 positions matching TRBD2. CDR1 SGHAT and CDR2 FQNNGV come from the germline V gene. The CDR3 is 16 amino acids. Losses at the gene ends were 5 bases for V and 4 bases for J; bases not matched to a gene: 9. CDR3 sequence: CASSPIAGVIYNEQFF. CDR3 DNA: TGTGCCAGCAGCCCTATAGCGGGAGTGATATACAATGAGCAGTTCTTC.

This rearrangement joins TRBV28 to TRBJ2-1, with TRBD2 identical over 8 bases. Losses at the gene ends were 7 bases for V and 7 bases for J; bases not matched to a gene: 9. CDR1 is MDHEN and CDR2 is SYDVKM in the germline V gene. CDR3 size: 14 residues. CDR3 in amino acids: CASTGAGVSNEQFF. CDR3 nucleotide sequence: TGTGCCAGCACCGGAGCGGGAGTGTCAAATGAGCAGTTCTTC.

CDR3 protein: CATHQGQGSSQPQHF. CDR3 nucleotide sequence: TGTGCCACTCACCAGGGACAGGGCTCAAGTCAGCCCCAGCATTTT. J is TRBJ1-5 and V is TRBV27, with TRBD1 matching 9 bases. CDR1 is MNHEY and CDR2 is SMNVEV in the germline V gene (reference sequence). CDR3 size: 15 residues. J was trimmed by 6 bases and V by 10 bases; bases with no gene match: 13.

This sequence joins TRBV6-6 and TRBJ2-2, with D unclear. V lost 2 bases and J lost 5, with 9 bases in between. Germline loops: CDR1 MNHNY, CDR2 SVGAGI (reference sequence). There are 14 residues in the CDR3. CDR3 sequence reads: CASSYDIPTGELFF. CDR3 bases: TGTGCCAGCAGTTACGACATCCCTACCGGGGAGCTGTTTTTT.